This T cell receptor (beta chain) was sequenced for a study of CXCR3-negative and CXCR3-positive naive CD8 T cells. In the study overall: About 140 million TRB reads were obtained in total, which works out to about 1.5 +/- 0.3 million per library. Points from the study as a whole: CD5 surface expression was similar among naive subsets, and TCR strength was estimated by inference from TRB CDR3 properties. Both naive subsets had comparably high diversity; memory CD8+ cells much lower.

This CDR3 comprises 13 residues. Per the germline V gene, CDR1 is MNHEY and CDR2 is SVGEGT. Naive CD8+ T cells carried a CD45RO-CCR7+CD27+CD95- phenotype. Preparation of TRB cDNA libraries relied on 5' RACE carrying UMI labels. No DNA is given; TCRdb re-called the 5' RACE reads and lists each CDR3 protein once. The repertoire table contains over 45,000 distinct CDR3 sequences. Worth noting for this clonotype: What it recognizes is unknown.

The sequence was collected from a human donor in good health. Some clones in this sample may be carry-over from other donors' samples. The sample comprised naive CXCR3- CD8+ T cells from blood. Subset meaning: CD45RO-CCR7+CD27+CD95- naive CD8+ T cells lacking CXCR3 (TNR3-). The V gene is TRBV6-2 or TRBV6-3, the J gene TRBJ2-4. The CDR3 sequence: CASSYFNLNIQYF.